Each of the 22 T cell receptor beta chains below was sequenced from the same sample in a study of T cell changes during pregnancy in multiple sclerosis. The method was immunoSEQ multiplex PCR; TCRdb's version includes in-frame clones alone and lacks a portion of them. The sample contains tens of thousands of clones, 93% of which appear only once. The source was peripheral blood, collected in the third trimester of pregnancy. Receptor source: a female donor in good health, enrolled as a control in a pregnancy study.

V and J are TRBV28 and TRBJ1-1, with 8 bases aligning to TRBD1. Germline V gene sequence: CDR1 MDHEN, CDR2 SYDVKM. The J segment lost 5 bases and the V segment lost 4 bases, leaving 12 bases of the junction unmatched. CDR3 length equals 16 residues. The CDR3 region is CASSSDGQGRRTEAFF. The CDR3 DNA sequence: TGTGCCAGCAGTTCCGATGGACAGGGACGGCGAACTGAAGCTTTCTTT.

The V gene is TRBV19, the J gene TRBJ2-5; D is unresolved. Trimming pared 3 bases from V and 2 bases from J, leaving 7 bases between. Germline V lookup: CDR1 LNHDA, CDR2 SQIVND (reference sequence). The CDR3 has 13 residues. The CDR3 loop reads CASSIDKQETQYF. DNA of the CDR3: TGTGCCAGTAGTATTGACAAACAAGAGACCCAGTACTTC.

The chain is built from TRBV10-3 and TRBJ1-2, with D uncertain. Between the trimmed V and J ends, which lost 3 bases and 6 bases, there was a span of 17 bases. The CDR3 has 15 amino acids. CDR1 is ENHRY, CDR2 SYGVKD, per germline. CDR3 sequence reads: CAISDNNLAGHGYTF. The CDR3 DNA follows: TGTGCCATCAGTGACAACAACCTGGCGGGCCATGGCTACACCTTC.

This chain links TRBV5-5 with TRBJ2-7, with D perhaps TRBD1 (5 bases). There are 15 residues in the CDR3. V lost 4 bases and J lost 1, with 15 bases in between. Looked up from germline, CDR1 is SGHKS and CDR2 is YYEKEE (reference sequence). CDR3 region: CASSLFLTDSYEQYF. CDR3 in DNA: TGTGCCAGCAGCCTCTTCTTGACAGATTCCTACGAGCAGTACTTC.

This clone was detected only once. This chain uses TRBV5-6 with TRBJ2-1, with TRBD2 identical over 10 bases. V shed 4 bases and J 5 bases; nucleotides not matched to a gene: 6. The CDR3 consists of 15 residues. Germline V lookup: CDR1 SGHDT, CDR2 YYEEEE. The chain's CDR3 is CASSPSSGGNNEQFF. The CDR3 DNA is TGTGCCAGCAGCCCGTCTAGCGGGGGAAACAATGAGCAGTTCTTC.

This sequence joins TRBV19 and TRBJ2-1, with a weak D call TRBD1 (5 bases). Germline CDR1 and CDR2: LNHDA and SQIVND (reference sequence). The CDR3 has 15 amino acids. Trimming left V 9 bases short and J 2 bases short, with 17 bases between. The CDR3 nucleotides are TGTGCCAGCTCACGGGCAGGGTCCCCCTACAATGAGCAGTTCTTC. It is translated as CASSRAGSPYNEQFF. Looking up the rest from reference TRBV19 and TRBJ2-1 gives the full variable domain: DGGITQSPKYLFRKEGQNVTLSCEQNLNHDAMYWYRQDPGQGLRLIYYSQIVNDFQKGDIAEGYSVSREKKESFPLTVTSAQKNPTAFYLCASSRAGSPYNEQFFGPGTRLTVL.

The chain uses TRBV19 and TRBJ1-1; the match to TRBD1 covers 8 bases. The CDR3 sequence is 17 residues long. Germline V lookup: CDR1 LNHDA, CDR2 SQIVND (reference sequence). V trimming: 5 bases; J trimming: 1 base; junction bases outside the gene matches: 12. The CDR3 nucleotides are TGTGCCAGTAGTCCAACAGGGGGAAGAGGGTGGAACACTGAAGCTTTCTTT. The encoded protein is CASSPTGGRGWNTEAFF.

The genes are TRBV5-1 and TRBJ2-3, with TRBD1 matching over 8 bases. The J segment lost 4 bases and the V segment lost 4 bases, leaving 14 bases of the junction unmatched. CDR3 length: 17 residues. Per the germline V gene, CDR1 is SGHRS and CDR2 is YFSETQ. The CDR3 protein is CASSTFTGTGGADTQYF. CDR3 nucleotide sequence: TGCGCCAGCAGCACCTTCACCGGGACAGGCGGGGCAGATACGCAGTATTTT.

This clone was observed a single time. This sequence joins TRBV5-1 and TRBJ2-5, with TRBD2 as a possible D gene (5 bases). Germline CDR1 reads SGHRS; CDR2 reads YFSETQ. The ends were cut back, 2 bases at V and 4 bases at J, with 12 bases in the middle. The CDR3 has 14 amino acids. The CDR3 sequence: CASSFPSLGETQYF. CDR3 DNA sequence: TGCGCCAGCAGCTTTCCTAGCCTCGGAGAGACCCAGTACTTC.

This chain joins TRBV30 and TRBJ1-6; the match to TRBD1 covers 9 bases. CDR1 GTSNPN and CDR2 SVGIG come from the germline V gene (reference sequence). Unmatched junction bases numbered 4, after V lost 2 bases and J lost 5 bases. The CDR3 consists of 15 residues. CDR3 sequence reads: CAWSPGTGNNSPLHF. DNA for the CDR3: TGTGCCTGGAGTCCAGGGACAGGGAATAATTCACCCCTCCACTTT. The variable domain in full, completed from reference TRBV30 and TRBJ1-6, reads SQTIHQWPATLVQPVGSPLSLECTVEGTSNPNLYWYRQAAGRGLQLLFYSVGIGQISSEVPQNLSASRPQDRQFILSSKKLLLSDSGFYLCAWSPGTGNNSPLHFGNGTRLTVT.

This chain uses TRBV6-1 with TRBJ2-3; 8 positions agree with TRBD2. CDR1 and CDR2 from the germline V gene are MNHNS and SASEGT. The trim removed 5 bases at V and 1 base at J, leaving 2 bases unmatched. CDR3 length: 14 amino acids. The CDR3 here is CASSFGGGTDTQYF. In DNA, the CDR3 is TGTGCCAGCAGTTTCGGGGGGGGCACAGATACGCAGTATTTT.

The chain employs TRBV11-1 and TRBJ2-2; 13 nucleotides line up with TRBD2. The CDR3 is made up of 17 amino acids. Germline CDR1 reads SGHAT; CDR2 reads FQDESV (reference sequence). V lost 4 bases, J lost 5 bases, and 7 bases stayed unmatched. The CDR3 DNA sequence: TGTGCCAGCAGCTCCGGACTAGCGGGAGTCGGTACCGGGGAGCTGTTTTTT. This encodes CASSSGLAGVGTGELFF.

This chain links TRBV2 with TRBJ2-7; TRBD1 aligns across 9 bases. Germline assignment: CDR1 SNHLY and CDR2 FYNNEI. The CDR3 sequence is 12 residues long. With 8 bases clipped from V and 5 bases from J, the junction kept 4 bases outside the gene matches. The CDR3: CASSQGAHEQYF. CDR3 bases: TGTGCCAGCTCACAGGGGGCCCACGAGCAGTACTTC. Together with reference TRBV2 and TRBJ2-7, the CDR3 gives the full variable domain: EPEVTQTPSHQVTQMGQEVILRCVPISNHLYFYWYRQILGQKVEFLVSFYNNEISEKSEIFDDQFSVERPDGSNFTLKIRSTKLEDSAMYFCASSQGAHEQYFGPGTRLTVT.

Written as DNA, the CDR3 is TGCGCCAGCAGCCAAGGGACTATTACGCTTACAGATACGCAGTATTTT. Protein sequence: CASSQGTITLTDTQYF. The genes are TRBV4-1 and TRBJ2-3, with a possible D match to TRBD2 (6 bases). Trimming shortened V by 1 base and J by 3 bases, and 14 bases separated the two germline ends. CDR1 and CDR2 (germline): MGHRA, YSYEKL. The CDR3 has 16 residues.

The rearrangement joins TRBV28 to TRBJ2-1; a possible D gene is TRBD1 (6 bases). V lost 2 bases to trimming and J lost 8 bases, with 16 bases between them. Germline V gene sequence: CDR1 MDHEN, CDR2 SYDVKM. The CDR3 is 15 residues long. CDR3 sequence (DNA): TGTGCCAGCAGTTTAGGGGGCGCCGGCACAGATGAGCAGTTCTTC. Encoded protein: CASSLGGAGTDEQFF.

The chain employs TRBV5-1 and TRBJ2-7; 7 bases map to TRBD2. Germline V CDR1 and CDR2: SGHRS, YFSETQ. V shed 1 base, J shed 2 bases, and the junction held 9 bases outside the gene matches. This CDR3 contains 16 residues. The CDR3: CASSLKVTGGTYEQYF. CDR3 DNA: TGCGCCAGCAGCTTGAAGGTCACGGGGGGTACCTACGAGCAGTACTTC.

CDR3 bases: TGTGCCAGCAGTTTATCTCTAGCGTCGGTCGGACATGAGCAGTTCTTC. Amino acid sequence: CASSLSLASVGHEQFF. The chain recombines TRBV27 with TRBJ2-1; D perhaps matches TRBD2 (6 bases). This CDR3 is 16 amino acids long. Germline-derived CDR1 and CDR2 are MNHEY and SMNVEV (reference sequence). With 0 bases removed from V and 8 bases from J, the gap between germline ends came to 17 bases.

This sequence joins TRBV11-2 and TRBJ2-1; possibly TRBD1 for D (7 bases). The CDR3 has 17 residues. Deletions cut 5 bases from V and 9 bases from J, with 26 bases between. Germline CDR1 reads SGHAT; CDR2 reads FQNNGV. This CDR3 reads CASSRPGRQGGFGEQFF. The CDR3 bases are TGTGCCAGCAGCCGCCCGGGGCGCCAGGGGGGATTCGGTGAGCAGTTCTTC.

This chain links TRBV27 with TRBJ2-1; TRBD2 agrees at 16 bases. Germline assignment: CDR1 MNHEY and CDR2 SMNVEV (reference sequence). The ends lost 3 bases at V and 9 bases at J; junction bases unmatched: 2. This CDR3 is 15 amino acids long. This CDR3 is CASSFGTSGRAEQFF. For the CDR3, the DNA is TGTGCCAGCAGTTTCGGGACTAGCGGGAGGGCTGAGCAGTTCTTC.

V is TRBV5-8 and J is TRBJ1-3, with D unresolved. Trimming cost V 2 bases and J 7 bases, with 10 bases left between them. CDR3 length: 13 amino acids. The germline V gene has CDR1 SGHTS and CDR2 YDEGEE. The CDR3 region has the DNA TGTGCCAGCAGCTTTGAGAATTGGAACACCATATATTTT. This translates into CASSFENWNTIYF.

The J gene is TRBJ2-7, the V gene TRBV6-5; tentatively, D is TRBD2 (5 bases). In germline, CDR1 is MNHEY, CDR2 SVGAGI. The V and J ends lost 2 bases and 3 bases respectively, with 11 bases between them. The CDR3 is made up of 14 amino acids. This CDR3 is CASSYGGSDYEQYF. DNA for the CDR3: TGTGCCAGCAGTTACGGCGGGTCTGACTACGAGCAGTACTTC.

The V and J genes are TRBV4-1 and TRBJ2-1; 7 nucleotides align to TRBD2. J lost 0 bases, V lost 1 base, and 9 bases had no gene match. The CDR3 covers 18 residues. CDR1 is MGHRA, CDR2 YSYEKL, per germline. CDR3 region: CASSQARLASSSYNEQFF. The CDR3 DNA is TGCGCCAGCAGCCAAGCCCGACTAGCAAGTAGCTCCTACAATGAGCAGTTCTTC.